The 14 T cell receptor beta chains below come from one sample, sequenced in a study of OX40 agonist ivuxolimab in advanced cancers. Assay used: immunoSEQ multiplex PCR; TCRdb lists only in-frame clones, some missing. The top ten hold approximately 0.79% of the sample, which has around 79,000 clones, roughly 90% seen once. This specimen consisted of CD4+ or CD8+ T cells sorted from blood, obtained in a trial of the OX40 agonist ivuxolimab. The receptor set was obtained from an adult with an advanced solid tumor such as melanoma, head and neck, liver or kidney cancer.

As DNA, the CDR3 is TGTGCCAGCAGACCTCCTAGCGGGGGCCAACACACCGGGGAGCTGTTTTTT. Translating it yields CASRPPSGGQHTGELFF. The chain links TRBV7-2 to TRBJ2-2, with TRBD2 matching over 10 bases. The germline V gene has CDR1 SGHTA and CDR2 FQGNSA. This CDR3 is built from 17 residues. With 6 bases clipped from V and 3 bases from J, the junction kept 10 bases outside the gene matches.

The chain uses TRBV5-1 and TRBJ2-1; D is uncertain. The V end was cut by 5 bases, the J end by 9 bases, with 12 bases between. Looked up from germline, CDR1 is SGHRS and CDR2 is YFSETQ. This CDR3 region has 12 residues. The DNA of the CDR3 is TGCGCCAGCAGTCTGGCTAGGGCTGAGCAGTTCTTC. This gives the protein CASSLARAEQFF. Together with reference TRBV5-1 and TRBJ2-1, the CDR3 gives the full variable domain: KAGVTQTPRYLIKTRGQQVTLSCSPISGHRSVSWYQQTPGQGLQFLFEYFSETQRNKGNFPGRFSGRQFSNSRSEMNVSTLELGDSALYLCASSLARAEQFFGPGTRLTVL.

With regard to this clone: The same CDR3 arises from other DNA sequences in this sample as well. This chain connects TRBV30 to TRBJ1-5, with a tentative D call TRBD1 (6 bases). With 1 base removed from V and 7 bases from J, the gap between germline ends came to 11 bases. This CDR3 region has 13 residues. CDR1 and CDR2 from the germline V gene are GTSNPN and SVGIG (reference sequence). The CDR3 coding sequence is TGTGCCTGGAGTGGAGGGGGGGGACAGCCCCAGCATTTT. It codes for CAWSGGGGQPQHF. The full variable domain, completed using reference TRBV30 and TRBJ1-5, is SQTIHQWPATLVQPVGSPLSLECTVEGTSNPNLYWYRQAAGRGLQLLFYSVGIGQISSEVPQNLSASRPQDRQFILSSKKLLLSDSGFYLCAWSGGGGQPQHFGDGTRLSIL.

There are a few counts of this clone. V and J are TRBV29-1 and TRBJ1-1; D remains ambiguous. Germline-derived CDR1 and CDR2 are SQVTM and ANQGSEA. Trimming removed 2 bases at V and 5 bases at J, with 12 bases between. This CDR3 is 13 amino acids long. CDR3 in DNA: TGCAGCGTTGAAAGTGCTACGCGGACTGAAGCTTTCTTT. Amino acids: CSVESATRTEAFF.

This clone is a singleton in its sample. The rearrangement links TRBV9 to TRBJ1-5, with a weak D call TRBD1 (5 bases). The CDR3 extends over 15 amino acids. Deletions cut 4 bases from V and 3 bases from J, with 14 bases between. The germline gives CDR1 SGDLS, CDR2 YYNGEE. The CDR3 sequence: CASSPGTAPNQPQHF. CDR3 sequence (DNA): TGTGCCAGCAGCCCCGGGACGGCTCCCAATCAGCCCCAGCATTTT.

This chain links TRBV6-1 with TRBJ2-7; 9 bases line up with TRBD2. CDR1 is MNHNS, CDR2 SASEGT, per germline. The J segment lost 4 bases and the V segment lost 7 bases, leaving 11 bases of the junction unmatched. This CDR3 is built from 15 residues. This chain's CDR3 is CASTEFLAGSYEQYF. As DNA, the CDR3 is TGTGCCAGCACCGAGTTTCTAGCGGGATCTTACGAGCAGTACTTC.

DNA for the CDR3: TGTGCCACCAGCAGCCCCGGGACAGGGGGCAGGGAGACCCAGTACTTC. Residues: CATSSPGTGGRETQYF. The V and J genes are TRBV15 and TRBJ2-5, with 12 bases that match TRBD1. V lost 3 bases and J lost 5; bases outside the gene matches: 7. CDR1 is LNHNV, CDR2 YYDKDF, per germline (reference sequence). The CDR3 is 16 residues long.

The chain employs TRBV5-6 and TRBJ2-6; D call uncertain. Germline-derived CDR1 and CDR2 are SGHDT and YYEEEE. The CDR3 is 15 amino acids. Deletions cut 4 bases from V and 0 bases from J, with 8 bases between. CDR3 amino acids: CASSPDLSGANVLTF. CDR3 coding DNA: TGTGCCAGCAGCCCTGATCTCTCTGGGGCCAACGTCCTGACTTTC.

The V call is TRBV6-1, the J call TRBJ1-1, with a weak D call TRBD1 (5 bases). The CDR3 runs 14 residues. Germline V gene lookup returns CDR1 MNHNS and CDR2 SASEGT. Trimming cost V 8 bases and J 4 bases, with 17 bases left between them. CDR3 sequence (DNA): TGTGCCAGCCAAACCCCGGGGCCTAGCACTGAAGCTTTCTTT. Encoded protein: CASQTPGPSTEAFF.

This clone occurred once. The chain is built from TRBV7-2 and TRBJ2-3, with 8 positions matching TRBD1. The CDR3 extends over 17 amino acids. Germline lookup yields CDR1 SGHTA and CDR2 FQGNSA. V dropped 2 bases and J dropped 8; count of bases not matched to a gene: 15. Here the CDR3 DNA reads TGTGCCAGCAGCTTACCGATACGTGGGTTGACAGGGGCTACGCAGTATTTT. Its translation: CASSLPIRGLTGATQYF.

This rearrangement joins TRBV12-5 to TRBJ1-6; 7 positions agree with TRBD1. This CDR3 region has 15 residues. CDR1 and CDR2 from the germline V gene are LGHNT and FRNRAP. V lost 4 bases to trimming and J lost 5 bases; unmatched junction nucleotides: 5. Written as DNA, the CDR3 is TGTGCTAGTGGTTCCCTCGGGACAGATAATTCACCCCTCCACTTT. It codes for CASGSLGTDNSPLHF.

The chain joins TRBV14 to TRBJ1-5; TRBD1 might be the D (5 bases). The CDR3 is 15 amino acids. The germline CDR1 and CDR2 sequences are SGHDN and FVKESK. Trimming cost V 4 bases and J 4 bases, with 14 bases left between them. DNA for the CDR3: TGTGCCAGCAGCCCAGCCGGGACCTTTAATCAGCCCCAGCATTTT. This translates into CASSPAGTFNQPQHF.

This chain uses TRBV14 with TRBJ1-3, with no clear D. Germline CDR1 and CDR2: SGHDN and FVKESK. This CDR3 is 15 amino acids long. V was clipped by 1 base and J by 0 bases, with 7 bases between them. The CDR3 protein is CASSQVSLSGNTIYF. Written as DNA, the CDR3 is TGTGCCAGCAGCCAAGTTTCGCTCTCTGGAAACACCATATATTTT.

The chain combines TRBV11-2 with TRBJ2-3, with TRBD2 matching over 9 bases. The length of the CDR3 is 15 residues. The ends lost 5 bases at V and 6 bases at J; junction bases unmatched: 9. Germline V gives CDR1 SGHAT, CDR2 FQNNGV. CDR3 bases: TGTGCCAGCAGCCACTCCGACAGCGGGAGGGATACGCAGTATTTT. It translates to CASSHSDSGRDTQYF.